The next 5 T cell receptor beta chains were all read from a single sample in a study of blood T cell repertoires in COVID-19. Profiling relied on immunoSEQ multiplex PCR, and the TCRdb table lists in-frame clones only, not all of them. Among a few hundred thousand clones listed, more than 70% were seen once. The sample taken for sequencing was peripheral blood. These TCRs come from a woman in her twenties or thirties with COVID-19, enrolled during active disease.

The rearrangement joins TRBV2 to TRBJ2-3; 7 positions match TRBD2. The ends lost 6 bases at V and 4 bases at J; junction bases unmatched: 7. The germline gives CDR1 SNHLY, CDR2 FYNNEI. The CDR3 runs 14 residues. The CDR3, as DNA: TGTGCCAGCAGGGTGGCTAGCGGACCAGATACGCAGTATTTT. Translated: CASRVASGPDTQYF.

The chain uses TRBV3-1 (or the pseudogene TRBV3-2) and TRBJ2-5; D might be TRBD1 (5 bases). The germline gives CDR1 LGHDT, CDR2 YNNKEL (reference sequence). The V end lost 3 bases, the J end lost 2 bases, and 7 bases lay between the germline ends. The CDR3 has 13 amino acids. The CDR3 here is CASSHREQETQYF. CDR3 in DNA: TGTGCCAGCAGCCACAGGGAACAAGAGACCCAGTACTTC.

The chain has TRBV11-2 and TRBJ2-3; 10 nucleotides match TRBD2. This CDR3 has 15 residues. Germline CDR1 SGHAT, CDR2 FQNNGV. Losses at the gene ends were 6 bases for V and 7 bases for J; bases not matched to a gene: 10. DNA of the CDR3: TGTGCCAGCAGAGTAGCGGGGGGTCCTTCAAATACGCAGTATTTT. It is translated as CASRVAGGPSNTQYF.

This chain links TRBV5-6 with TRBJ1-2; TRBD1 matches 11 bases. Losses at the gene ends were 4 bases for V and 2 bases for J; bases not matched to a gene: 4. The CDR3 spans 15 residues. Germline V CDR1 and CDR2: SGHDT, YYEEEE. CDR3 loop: CASSPGTGGNYGYTF. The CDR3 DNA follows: TGTGCCAGCAGCCCGGGGACAGGGGGAAACTATGGCTACACCTTC.

In DNA, the CDR3 is TGTGCCAGCAGGGGGACACCTAATGAAAAACTGTTTTTT. Translation: CASRGTPNEKLFF. V and J are TRBV6-6 and TRBJ1-4; D may be TRBD1 (6 bases). V dropped 6 bases and J dropped 3 bases, with 8 bases sitting between them. This CDR3 contains 13 residues. Looked up from germline, CDR1 is MNHNY and CDR2 is SVGAGI (reference sequence).